Below are 4 T cell receptor beta chains sequenced from a single sample in a study of blood T cell repertoires in COVID-19. Profiled with immunoSEQ multiplex PCR; TCRdb holds only in-frame clones, not every one. The profile shows about 300,000 clones, about 91% of them singletons. Source material: peripheral blood. The receptors originated from a woman aged 25-40 years who had recovered from COVID-19.

The chain couples TRBV5-1 to TRBJ2-1, with D unresolved. V lost 4 bases and J lost 0, with 14 bases in between. The CDR3 extends over 16 amino acids. Germline-derived CDR1 and CDR2 are SGHRS and YFSETQ. This chain's CDR3 is CASSVEPSGSYNEQFF. The CDR3, as DNA: TGCGCCAGCAGCGTGGAGCCATCGGGCTCCTACAATGAGCAGTTCTTC.

This clone showed up just once. The rearrangement uses TRBV19 and TRBJ2-2; 7 positions agree with TRBD2. This CDR3 has 13 amino acids. Germline V lookup: CDR1 LNHDA, CDR2 SQIVND (reference sequence). V lost 3 bases, J lost 6 bases, and 1 base stayed unmatched. CDR3 nucleotide sequence: TGTGCCAGTAGTATTCGGGGGGCCGGGGAGCTGTTTTTT. Translation gives CASSIRGAGELFF.

This clone appeared a single time. The rearrangement links TRBV5-8 to TRBJ2-5, with a tentative D call TRBD1 (5 bases). CDR1 and CDR2 from the germline V gene are SGHTS and YDEGEE. V lost 1 base to trimming and J lost 5 bases, with 12 bases between them. The CDR3 has 14 residues. The DNA for the CDR3 is TGTGCCAGCAGCTTGCAACAGGCGCAGGAGACCCAGTACTTC. It yields the protein CASSLQQAQETQYF. The full variable domain, in which reference TRBV5-8 and TRBJ2-5 provide the parts outside the CDR3, is EAGVTQSPTHLIKTRGQQATLRCSPISGHTSVYWYQQALGLGLQFLLWYDEGEERNRGNFPPRFSGRQFPNYSSELNVNALELEDSALYLCASSLQQAQETQYFGPGTRLLVL.

A single count supports this clone. The chain carries TRBV27 and TRBJ1-1, with D maybe TRBD1 (6 bases). CDR1 is MNHEY and CDR2 is SMNVEV in the germline V gene (reference sequence). Between the trimmed V and J ends, which lost 8 bases and 8 bases, there was a span of 18 bases. The CDR3 loop spans 13 amino acids. The CDR3 spells CASLNREGQEAFF. The CDR3 bases are TGTGCCAGCCTCAACCGAGAGGGACAAGAAGCTTTCTTT.